The 9 T cell receptor beta chains below all came from one sample that was sequenced in a study of T cells in localized non-small cell lung cancer. Assay: immunoSEQ multiplex PCR; the TCRdb copy retains only in-frame clones and omits some. The profile shows 30,000 to 35,000 clones, roughly 93% of them singletons. The sample here was peripheral blood, taken before any cancer treatment. These TCRs come from a female donor at least 60 years old with stage I lung adenocarcinoma.

The V gene is TRBV30, the J gene TRBJ2-2, with D hard to call. CDR3 length equals 12 residues. From germline, CDR1 is GTSNPN and CDR2 SVGIG (reference sequence). Trimming stripped 0 bases from V and 6 bases from J, with 5 bases between. DNA of the CDR3: TGTGCCTGGAGTGTAAGCGCCGGGGAGCTGTTTTTT. This gives the protein CAWSVSAGELFF. The variable domain in full, completed from reference TRBV30 and TRBJ2-2, reads SQTIHQWPATLVQPVGSPLSLECTVEGTSNPNLYWYRQAAGRGLQLLFYSVGIGQISSEVPQNLSASRPQDRQFILSSKKLLLSDSGFYLCAWSVSAGELFFGEGSRLTVL.

This chain connects TRBV14 to TRBJ2-7; TRBD2 is a possible D gene (6 bases). V lost 1 base and J 11 bases, leaving 15 bases between the germline ends. There are 13 residues in the CDR3. The germline V gene has CDR1 SGHDN and CDR2 FVKESK. The CDR3 DNA reads TGTGCCAGCAGCCAAGGGCGGGGAGAGCAAAAGTACTTC. Translation gives CASSQGRGEQKYF.

V is TRBV10-3 and J is TRBJ2-1; D call uncertain. CDR3 size: 13 residues. V lost 2 bases and J lost 4, with 6 bases in between. CDR1 and CDR2 from the germline V gene are ENHRY and SYGVKD. CDR3 sequence (DNA): TGTGCCATCAGTGAGGGACCGTACAATGAGCAGTTCTTC. Translating gives CAISEGPYNEQFF.

The chain employs TRBV7-2 and TRBJ2-2; TRBD1 agrees at 7 bases. Germline V gene lookup returns CDR1 SGHTA and CDR2 FQGNSA. Germline trimming cut 3 bases from V and 0 bases from J; bases unmatched to any gene: 4. The CDR3 extends over 16 amino acids. CDR3 in amino acids: CASSLDRIANTGELFF. The CDR3 DNA sequence: TGTGCCAGCAGCTTGGACAGGATCGCGAACACCGGGGAGCTGTTTTTT.

The chain has TRBV5-4 and TRBJ2-3; 7 bases are a match to TRBD1. This CDR3 is built from 14 residues. Trimming at V came to 10 bases and at J to 5 bases, leaving 13 bases not matched to a gene. Germline V gene sequence: CDR1 SGHNT, CDR2 YYREEE (reference sequence). CDR3 region: CAYRLEGAKDTQYF. The DNA for the CDR3 is TGTGCCTACCGGTTAGAGGGGGCGAAAGATACGCAGTATTTT.

This chain links TRBV19 with TRBJ2-5, with a possible D match to TRBD2 (6 bases). The V gene lost 5 bases and the J gene lost 2 bases, with 12 bases spanning the gap. Germline V gene sequence: CDR1 LNHDA, CDR2 SQIVND (reference sequence). There are 14 residues in the CDR3. CDR3 sequence (DNA): TGTGCCAGTAGTCCCCAGGGACTTCAAGAGACCCAGTACTTC. This encodes CASSPQGLQETQYF.

This chain joins TRBV6-1 and TRBJ1-5; perhaps TRBD1 as D (5 bases). Trimming stripped 4 bases from V and 0 bases from J, with 10 bases between. Germline CDR1 MNHNS, CDR2 SASEGT. This CDR3 has 15 residues. The DNA of the CDR3 is TGTGCCAGCAGTGTGGCCAGGGCTAGCAATCAGCCCCAGCATTTT. Its translation is CASSVARASNQPQHF.

The chain employs TRBV6-1 and TRBJ2-7; D unclear. Trimming removed 8 bases from V and 4 bases from J, with 9 bases in between. The CDR3 is 11 amino acids. The V gene's germline CDR1 is MNHNS and CDR2 SASEGT. For the CDR3, the DNA is TGTGCCAGCGCGGATTTATACGAGCAGTACGTC. It yields the protein CASADLYEQYV.

The chain combines TRBV15 with TRBJ2-3; D perhaps matches TRBD2 (6 bases). The CDR3 contains 17 residues. Deletions cut 0 bases from V and 0 bases from J, with 13 bases between. CDR1 is LNHNV and CDR2 is YYDKDF in the germline V gene (reference sequence). CDR3 DNA sequence: TGTGCCACCAGCAGAGATTTCGGGACTCGGAGCACAGATACGCAGTATTTT. It specifies CATSRDFGTRSTDTQYF.